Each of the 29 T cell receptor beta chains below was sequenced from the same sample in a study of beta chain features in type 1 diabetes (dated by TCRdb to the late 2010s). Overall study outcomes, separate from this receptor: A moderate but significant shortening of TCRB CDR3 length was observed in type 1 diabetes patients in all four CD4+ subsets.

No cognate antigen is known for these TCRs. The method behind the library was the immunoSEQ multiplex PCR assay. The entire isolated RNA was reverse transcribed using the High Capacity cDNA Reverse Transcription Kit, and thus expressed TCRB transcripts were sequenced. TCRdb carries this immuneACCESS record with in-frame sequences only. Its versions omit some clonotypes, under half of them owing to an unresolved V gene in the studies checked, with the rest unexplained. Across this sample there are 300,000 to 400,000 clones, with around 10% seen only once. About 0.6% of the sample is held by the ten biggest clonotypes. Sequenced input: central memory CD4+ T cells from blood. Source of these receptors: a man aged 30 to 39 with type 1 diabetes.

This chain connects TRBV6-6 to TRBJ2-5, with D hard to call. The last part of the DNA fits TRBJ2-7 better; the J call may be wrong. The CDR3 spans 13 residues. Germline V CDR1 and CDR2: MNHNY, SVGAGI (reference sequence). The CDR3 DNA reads TGTGCCAGCAGCCGTGACCCGTTATACGAGCAGTACTTC. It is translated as CASSRDPLYEQYF.

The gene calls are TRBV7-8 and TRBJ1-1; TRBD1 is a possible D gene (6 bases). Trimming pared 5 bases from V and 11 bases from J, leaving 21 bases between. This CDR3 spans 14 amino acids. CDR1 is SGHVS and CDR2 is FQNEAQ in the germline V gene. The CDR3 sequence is CASSTTGSDRDAFF. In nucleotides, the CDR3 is TGTGCCAGCAGCACGACAGGATCGGATCGGGACGCTTTCTTT.

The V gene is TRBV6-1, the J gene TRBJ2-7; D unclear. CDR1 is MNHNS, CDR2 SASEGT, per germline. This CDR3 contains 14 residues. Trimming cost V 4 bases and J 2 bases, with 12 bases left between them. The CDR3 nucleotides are TGTGCCAGCAGTGCCCCGGAGCCGACCTACGAGCAGTACTTC. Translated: CASSAPEPTYEQYF.

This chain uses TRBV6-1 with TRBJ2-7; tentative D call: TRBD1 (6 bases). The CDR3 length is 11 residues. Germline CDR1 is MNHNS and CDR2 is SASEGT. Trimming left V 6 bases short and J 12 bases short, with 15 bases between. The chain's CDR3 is CASRDRSLRYF. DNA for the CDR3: TGTGCCAGCAGAGACAGGAGCCTGAGGTACTTC.

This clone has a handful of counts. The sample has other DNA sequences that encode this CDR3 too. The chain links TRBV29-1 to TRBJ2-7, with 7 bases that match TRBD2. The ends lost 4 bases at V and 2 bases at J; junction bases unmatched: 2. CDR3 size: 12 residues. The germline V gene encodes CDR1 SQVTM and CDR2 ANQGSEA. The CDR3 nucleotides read TGCAGCGTTGGTCGGGGGGCCTACGAGCAGTACTTC. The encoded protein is CSVGRGAYEQYF.

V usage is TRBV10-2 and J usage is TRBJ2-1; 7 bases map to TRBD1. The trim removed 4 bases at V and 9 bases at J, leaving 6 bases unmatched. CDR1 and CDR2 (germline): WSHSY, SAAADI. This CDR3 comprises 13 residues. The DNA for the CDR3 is TGCGCCAGCAGTGGGGGCAGGGGGTCTGAGCAGTTCTTC. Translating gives CASSGGRGSEQFF.

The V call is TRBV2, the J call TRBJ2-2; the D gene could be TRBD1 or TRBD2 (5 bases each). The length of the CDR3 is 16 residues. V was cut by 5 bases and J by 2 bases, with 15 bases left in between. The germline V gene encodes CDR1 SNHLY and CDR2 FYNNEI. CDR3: CASSTNGALNTGELFF. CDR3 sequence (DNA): TGTGCCAGCAGTACAAACGGGGCCTTAAACACCGGGGAGCTGTTTTTT.

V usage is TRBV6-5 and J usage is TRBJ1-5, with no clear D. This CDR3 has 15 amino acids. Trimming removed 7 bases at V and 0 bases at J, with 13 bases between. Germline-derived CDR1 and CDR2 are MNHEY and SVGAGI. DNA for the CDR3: TGTGCCAGCATCCTACGGGGTTATAGCAATCAGCCCCAGCATTTT. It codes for CASILRGYSNQPQHF.

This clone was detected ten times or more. CDR3 DNA sequence: TGTGCCAGCAGTTCGGGTCCTAATACGCAGTATTTT. This gives the protein CASSSGPNTQYF. This sequence joins TRBV28 and TRBJ2-3; D not certain. V lost 4 bases and J 7 bases, leaving 9 bases between the germline ends. Germline V lookup: CDR1 MDHEN, CDR2 SYDVKM. The length of the CDR3 is 12 residues.

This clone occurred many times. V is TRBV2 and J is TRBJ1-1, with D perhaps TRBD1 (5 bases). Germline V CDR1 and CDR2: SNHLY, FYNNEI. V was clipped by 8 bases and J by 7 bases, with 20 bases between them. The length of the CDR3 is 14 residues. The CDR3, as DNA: TGTGCCAGCCCTCGGGGGGGTACCGAAGGTGAAGCTTTCTTT. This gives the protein CASPRGGTEGEAFF.

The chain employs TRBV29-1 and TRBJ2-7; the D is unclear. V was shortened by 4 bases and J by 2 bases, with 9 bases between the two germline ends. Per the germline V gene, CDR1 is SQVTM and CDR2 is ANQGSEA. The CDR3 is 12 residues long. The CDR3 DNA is TGCAGCGTTGCCACGACCCCCTACGAGCAGTACTTC. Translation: CSVATTPYEQYF.

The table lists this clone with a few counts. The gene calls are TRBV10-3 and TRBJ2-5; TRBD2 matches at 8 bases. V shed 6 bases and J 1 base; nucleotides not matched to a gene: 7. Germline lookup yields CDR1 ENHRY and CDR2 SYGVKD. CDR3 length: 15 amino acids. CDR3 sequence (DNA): TGTGCCATCAGCCTTCGGGAGGGCCCCCAAGAGACCCAGTACTTC. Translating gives CAISLREGPQETQYF.

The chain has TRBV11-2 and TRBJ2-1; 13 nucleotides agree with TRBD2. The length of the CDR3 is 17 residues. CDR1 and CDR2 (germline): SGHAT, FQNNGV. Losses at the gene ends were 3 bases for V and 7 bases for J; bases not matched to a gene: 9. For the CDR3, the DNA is TGTGCCAGCAGCTTCACCGGGACTAGCGGGACTGGGAATGAGCAGTTCTTC. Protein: CASSFTGTSGTGNEQFF.

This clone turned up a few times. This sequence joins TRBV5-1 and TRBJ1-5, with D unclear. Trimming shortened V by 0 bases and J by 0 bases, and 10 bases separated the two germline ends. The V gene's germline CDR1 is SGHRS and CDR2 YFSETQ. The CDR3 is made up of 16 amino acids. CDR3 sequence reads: CASSLAGWDSNQPQHF. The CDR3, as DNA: TGCGCCAGCAGCTTGGCCGGGTGGGATAGCAATCAGCCCCAGCATTTT.

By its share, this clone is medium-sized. CDR3 loop: CAISRSSGASSTDTQYF. The CDR3 DNA follows: TGTGCCATCAGTCGGAGTAGCGGGGCCTCTAGCACAGATACGCAGTATTTT. The chain recombines TRBV10-3 with TRBJ2-3; 8 positions agree with TRBD2. This CDR3 comprises 17 residues. V was pared by 5 bases and J by 0 bases, with 10 bases of the junction left unmatched. Germline CDR1 and CDR2: ENHRY and SYGVKD.

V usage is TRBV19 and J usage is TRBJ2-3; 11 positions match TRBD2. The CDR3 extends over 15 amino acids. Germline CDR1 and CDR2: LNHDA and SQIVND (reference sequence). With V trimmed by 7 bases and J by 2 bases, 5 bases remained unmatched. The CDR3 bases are TGTGCCAGTACCTTAGCGGGAGGGGACACAGATACGCAGTATTTT. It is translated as CASTLAGGDTDTQYF.

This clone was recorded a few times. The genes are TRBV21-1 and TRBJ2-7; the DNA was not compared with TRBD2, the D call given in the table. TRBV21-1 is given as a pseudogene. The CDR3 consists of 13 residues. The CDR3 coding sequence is TGTGCCAGCAGGCGACTGAGCGAATACGAGCAGTACTTC. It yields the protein CASRRLSEYEQYF.

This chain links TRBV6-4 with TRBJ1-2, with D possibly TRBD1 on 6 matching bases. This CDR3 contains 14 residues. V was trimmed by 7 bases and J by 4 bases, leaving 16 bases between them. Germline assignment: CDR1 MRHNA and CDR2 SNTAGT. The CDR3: CASTPGAGSYGYTF. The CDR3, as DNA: TGTGCCAGCACCCCGGGGGCGGGGAGCTATGGCTACACCTTC.

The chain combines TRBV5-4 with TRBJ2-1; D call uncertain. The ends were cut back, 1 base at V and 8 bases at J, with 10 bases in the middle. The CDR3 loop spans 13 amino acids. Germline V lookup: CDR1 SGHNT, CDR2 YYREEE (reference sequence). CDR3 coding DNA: TGTGCCAGCAGCTTGAACAGTGGGGATGAGCAGTTCTTC. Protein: CASSLNSGDEQFF.

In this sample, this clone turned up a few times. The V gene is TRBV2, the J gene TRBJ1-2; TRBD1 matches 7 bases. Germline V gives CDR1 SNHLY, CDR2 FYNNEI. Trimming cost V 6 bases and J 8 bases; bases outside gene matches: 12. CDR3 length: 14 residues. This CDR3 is CASRATGIIGGYTF. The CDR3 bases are TGTGCCAGCAGAGCGACAGGGATAATCGGCGGCTACACCTTC. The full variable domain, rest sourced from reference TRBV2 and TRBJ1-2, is EPEVTQTPSHQVTQMGQEVILRCVPISNHLYFYWYRQILGQKVEFLVSFYNNEISEKSEIFDDQFSVERPDGSNFTLKIRSTKLEDSAMYFCASRATGIIGGYTFGSGTRLTVV.

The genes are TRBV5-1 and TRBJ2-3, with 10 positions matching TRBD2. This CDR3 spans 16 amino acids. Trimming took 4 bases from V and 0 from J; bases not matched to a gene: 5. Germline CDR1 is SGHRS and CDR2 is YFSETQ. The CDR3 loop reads CASSVGTSASTDTQYF. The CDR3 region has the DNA TGCGCCAGCAGCGTTGGGACTAGCGCAAGCACAGATACGCAGTATTTT.

The CDR3 is CASSRTPDWDTDTQYF. The DNA of the CDR3 is TGTGCCAGCAGCCGAACTCCGGACTGGGACACAGATACGCAGTATTTT. The rearrangement uses TRBV5-6 and TRBJ2-3; weak D call: TRBD2 (5 bases). Trimming cost V 4 bases and J 2 bases, with 17 bases left between them. The CDR3 runs 16 residues. Germline values: CDR1 SGHDT, CDR2 YYEEEE.

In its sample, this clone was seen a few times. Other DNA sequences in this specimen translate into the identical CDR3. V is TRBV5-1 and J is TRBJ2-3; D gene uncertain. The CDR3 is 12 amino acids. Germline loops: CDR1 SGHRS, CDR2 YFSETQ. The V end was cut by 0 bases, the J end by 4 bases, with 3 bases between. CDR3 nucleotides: TGCGCCAGCAGCTTGGTACCAGATACGCAGTATTTT. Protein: CASSLVPDTQYF.

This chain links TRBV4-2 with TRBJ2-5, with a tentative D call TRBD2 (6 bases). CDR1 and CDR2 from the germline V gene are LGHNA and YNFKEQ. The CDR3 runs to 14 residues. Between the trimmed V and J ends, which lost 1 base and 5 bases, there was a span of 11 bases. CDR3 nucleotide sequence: TGTGCCAGCAGCCAAGTTCCGGGGGTGGAGACCCAGTACTTC. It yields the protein CASSQVPGVETQYF.

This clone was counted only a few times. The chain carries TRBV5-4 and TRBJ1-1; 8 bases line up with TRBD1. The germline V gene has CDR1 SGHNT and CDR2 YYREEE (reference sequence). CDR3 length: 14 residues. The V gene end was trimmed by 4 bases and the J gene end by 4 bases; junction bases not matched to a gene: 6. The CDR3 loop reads CASSVQGEGTEAFF. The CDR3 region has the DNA TGTGCCAGCAGCGTACAGGGGGAAGGCACTGAAGCTTTCTTT.

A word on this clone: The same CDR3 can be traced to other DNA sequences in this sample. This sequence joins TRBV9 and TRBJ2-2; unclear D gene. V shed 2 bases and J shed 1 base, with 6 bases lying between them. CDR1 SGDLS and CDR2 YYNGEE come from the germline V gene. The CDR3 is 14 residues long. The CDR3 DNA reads TGTGCCAGCAGCGTGGTGGGGAACACCGGGGAGCTGTTTTTT. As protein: CASSVVGNTGELFF.

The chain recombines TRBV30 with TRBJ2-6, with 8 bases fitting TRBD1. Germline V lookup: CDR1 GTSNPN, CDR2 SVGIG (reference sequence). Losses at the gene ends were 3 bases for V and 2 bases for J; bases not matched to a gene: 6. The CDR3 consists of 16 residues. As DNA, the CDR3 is TGTGCCTGGAGGCGGACAGGGTTGGCTGGGGCCAACGTCCTGACTTTC. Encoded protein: CAWRRTGLAGANVLTF. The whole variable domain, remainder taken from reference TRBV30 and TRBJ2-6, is SQTIHQWPATLVQPVGSPLSLECTVEGTSNPNLYWYRQAAGRGLQLLFYSVGIGQISSEVPQNLSASRPQDRQFILSSKKLLLSDSGFYLCAWRRTGLAGANVLTFGAGSRLTVL.

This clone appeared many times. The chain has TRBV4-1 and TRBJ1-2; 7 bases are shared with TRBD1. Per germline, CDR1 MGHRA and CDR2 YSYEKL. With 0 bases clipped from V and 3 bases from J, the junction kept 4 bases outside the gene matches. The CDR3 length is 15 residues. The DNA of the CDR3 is TGCGCCAGCAGCCAAGAACCCAGGGGGGACTATGGCTACACCTTC. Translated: CASSQEPRGDYGYTF.

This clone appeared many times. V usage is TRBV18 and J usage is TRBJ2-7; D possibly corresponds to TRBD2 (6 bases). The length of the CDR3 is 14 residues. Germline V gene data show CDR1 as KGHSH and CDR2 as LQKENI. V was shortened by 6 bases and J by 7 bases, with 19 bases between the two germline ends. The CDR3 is CASSQGREATEQYF. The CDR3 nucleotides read TGTGCCAGCTCGCAGGGCAGGGAGGCCACAGAGCAGTACTTC.